A selection of T cell receptor beta chains follows, all from one sample in a study of blood T cell repertoires in COVID-19. Repertoires were generated with immunoSEQ multiplex PCR, while TCRdb's copy carries only in-frame clones and drops some. The table lists 130,000 to 150,000 clones, about 85% of them singletons. Sequencing was carried out using peripheral blood. The receptors come from a human donor with acute or convalescent COVID-19. The donor label of this sample is uncertain. Both conserved end residues are part of each CDR3. A D gene is named only where the DNA matches it firmly. Clone size, where shown, is once, few, many, or a class for clones that have expanded.

>TRBV28|NA|TRBJ1-5|NA
TGTGCCAGCAGTTCCTCAGGGGTCCCTCAGCCCCAGCATTTT
CASSSSGVPQPQHF
>TRBV6-5|NA|TRBJ1-2|NA
TGTGCCAGCAGTTACTCACTACAATCCCAATATGGCTACACCTTC
CASSYSLQSQYGYTF
>TRBV6-5|TRBD2|TRBJ2-2|NA
TGTGCCAGCAGTTATCGGACTAGCGGAACGACCGGGGAGCTGTTTTTT
CASSYRTSGTTGELFF
>TRBV5-4|NA|TRBJ1-6|NA
TGTGCCAGCAGCTTGGACTTGGCGGAGAATTCACCCCTCCACTTT
CASSLDLAENSPLHF
>TRBV6-6|NA|TRBJ1-1|NA
TGTGCCAGCTCCCAGGGACAAGGAACAGGTGAAGCTTTCTTT
CASSQGQGTGEAFF
>TRBV3-1/TRBV3-2|TRBD2|TRBJ2-7|NA
TGTGCCAGCAGCCAAGGACTAGCGGGCGAAGCTTACGAGCAGTACTTC
CASSQGLAGEAYEQYF
>TRBV6-2/TRBV6-3|TRBD2|TRBJ2-3|once
TGTGCCAGCAGTTACGTTACCGGGACTAGAGGCACAGATACGCAGTATTTT
CASSYVTGTRGTDTQYF
>TRBV7-2|TRBD1|TRBJ2-3|NA
TGTGCCAGCAGCTCCGACAGGGGCCCAAGCACAGATACGCAGTATTTT
CASSSDRGPSTDTQYF
>TRBV6-5|TRBD1|TRBJ2-7|NA
TGTGCCAGCAGTTACGACGACAGGGGCTCCTACGAGCAGTACTTC
CASSYDDRGSYEQYF
>TRBV29-1|TRBD1|TRBJ2-7|NA
TGCAGCGCAAAGACAGGGTTGGCCTACGAGCAGTACTTC
CSAKTGLAYEQYF
>TRBV5-1|TRBD2|TRBJ2-3|NA
TGCGCCAGCAGCTTGGGCCCTAGCGGGAGTGGGGATACGCAGTATTTT
CASSLGPSGSGDTQYF
>TRBV5-4|NA|TRBJ2-4|NA
TGTGCCAGCAGCTCGGGGAGGGGGGGCGCCCCAATAACAAAAAACATTCAGTACTTC
CASSSGRGGAPITKNIQYF
>TRBV2|TRBD1|TRBJ2-5|NA
TGTGCCAGCAGTAAAACAGGGGCGGAGGAGACCCAGTACTTC
CASSKTGAEETQYF
>TRBV6-5|TRBD1|TRBJ2-2|NA
TGTGCCAGCAGGCCTTTAACAGGGGCCACCGGGGAGCTGTTTTTT
CASRPLTGATGELFF
>TRBV5-1|NA|TRBJ2-2|NA
TGCGCCAGCAGCCCCACGGCGGTGAACACCGGGGAGCTGTTTTTT
CASSPTAVNTGELFF
>TRBV30|NA|TRBJ2-7|once
TGTGCCTGGGGTTGGGGGGGCTCTTACGAGCAGTACTTC
CAWGWGGSYEQYF
>TRBV12-5|TRBD1|TRBJ1-4|NA
TGTGCTAGTGGTTTGGCTAATTCAGGGGGCGTTAATGAAAAACTGTTTTTT
CASGLANSGGVNEKLFF
>TRBV5-1|TRBD1|TRBJ1-6|NA
TGCGCCAGCAGCCTGGGGACAGGACGTAATTCACCCCTCCACTTT
CASSLGTGRNSPLHF
>TRBV7-9|TRBD2|TRBJ2-1|NA
TGTGCCAGCAGCTTAGTCGGACTAGCGGGCAGATCCTACAATGAGCAGTTCTTC
CASSLVGLAGRSYNEQFF
>TRBV5-6|TRBD2|TRBJ2-1|NA
TGTGCCAGCACCTTTTTGGGCGGGGGGCCCTACAATGAGCAGTTCTTC
CASTFLGGGPYNEQFF
>TRBV7-2|TRBD2|TRBJ2-3|NA
TGTGCCAGCAGTCTAGCGGGGGGGGGCAGCACGCAGTATTTT
CASSLAGGGSTQYF
>TRBV14|NA|TRBJ1-4|NA
TGTGCCAGCAGCTCATACAGGGCTGCAATCGAAAAACTGTTTTTT
CASSSYRAAIEKLFF
>TRBV6-1|TRBD1|TRBJ1-2|NA
TGTGCCAGCAGTGAATCTGGACAGGGCGGCTATGGCTACACCTTC
CASSESGQGGYGYTF
>TRBV9|TRBD1|TRBJ2-5|NA
TGTGCCAGCAGCGTAGCAGCCCAGGGGGCTAGGGAGACCCAGTACTTC
CASSVAAQGARETQYF
>TRBV4-2|TRBD2|TRBJ2-7|NA
TGTGCCAGCAGCCAAGATGTCCCTAGCGGGGCCGAGCAGTACTTC
CASSQDVPSGAEQYF
>TRBV5-4|TRBD1|TRBJ1-4|NA
TGTGCCAGCAGCTTAACACCCGGGACAGGGCATGAAAAACTGTTTTTT
CASSLTPGTGHEKLFF
>TRBV28|NA|TRBJ2-7|NA
TGTGCCAGCAGTTTTAGTTCAGGCGCCTACGAGCAGTACTTC
CASSFSSGAYEQYF
>TRBV12-3/TRBV12-4|TRBD1|TRBJ1-2|NA
TGTGCCAGCAGCAGGGGACAGGGGTATGGCTACACCTTC
CASSRGQGYGYTF
>TRBV24-1|NA|TRBJ1-2|once
TGTGCCACCAGTGGCGGGGCTCCCTATGGCTACACCTTC
CATSGGAPYGYTF
>TRBV27|NA|TRBJ1-5|NA
TGTGCCAGCAGTTTTTCCCCTCCCCAGGCCGGCAATCAGCCCCAGCATTTT
CASSFSPPQAGNQPQHF
>TRBV6-5|TRBD2|TRBJ2-1|NA
TGTGCCAGCAGTTCTCGACTAGCGGGGGCACGGGAGCAGTTCTTC
CASSSRLAGAREQFF
>TRBV19|TRBD1|TRBJ1-1|few
TGTGCCAGTAGTACCTCTACAGGGGGCTTAATGAACACTGAAGCTTTCTTT
CASSTSTGGLMNTEAFF
>TRBV11-1|NA|TRBJ2-3|NA
TGTGCCAGCAGCTCCTCGTCAGATACGCAGTATTTT
CASSSSSDTQYF